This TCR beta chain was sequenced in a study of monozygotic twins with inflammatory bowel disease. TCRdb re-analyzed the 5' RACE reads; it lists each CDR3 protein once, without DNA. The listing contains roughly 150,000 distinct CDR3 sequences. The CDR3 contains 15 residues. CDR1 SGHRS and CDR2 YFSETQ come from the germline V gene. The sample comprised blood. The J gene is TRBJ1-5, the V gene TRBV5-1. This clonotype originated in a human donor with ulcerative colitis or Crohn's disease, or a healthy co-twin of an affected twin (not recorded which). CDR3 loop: CASSVGPPGNQPQHF. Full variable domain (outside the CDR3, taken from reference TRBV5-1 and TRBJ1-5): KAGVTQTPRYLIKTRGQQVTLSCSPISGHRSVSWYQQTPGQGLQFLFEYFSETQRNKGNFPGRFSGRQFSNSRSEMNVSTLELGDSALYLCASSVGPPGNQPQHFGDGTRLSIL.